This T cell receptor (beta chain) was identified during a study of shared clonotypes between healthy human individuals. Study-level results: Only blood was sampled, and tissue TCR repertoires likely differ from blood ones. As a rule, naive subsets had a larger estimated richness than memory subsets. It was the few donors that limited the genetic and exposure-history diversity represented.

The genomic DNA of each subset was split evenly across several immunoSEQ plates. Only in-frame clones appear in the TCRdb table, and some are missing; sequencing was by immunoSEQ multiplex PCR. In the table there are about 2.1 million clones, approximately 92% of which are singletons. In the case of this clone: Its antigen is currently unknown.

CDR3 length: 18 amino acids. Trimming removed 3 bases at V and 6 bases at J, with 25 bases between. CDR1 is SGHRS, CDR2 YFSETQ, per germline. Positively selected for CCR7, the CD45RO-negative cells used as naive CD8 cells excluded terminally differentiated effector memory CD45RA+ cells. The source material was naive CD8+ T cells from PBMCs. The receptor comes from a man aged 18 to 30 in good health. Some clones in this sample may be carry-over from other donors' samples. The chain combines TRBV5-1 with TRBJ2-1; the D gene is possibly TRBD2 (6 bases). This CDR3 reads CASSWGVILGTVFNEQFF. Here the CDR3 DNA reads TGCGCCAGCAGCTGGGGGGTGATCCTCGGGACGGTATTCAATGAGCAGTTCTTC.